This TCR beta chain was documented in a study of shared clonotypes between healthy human individuals. The overall study: Donors had three CD4 naive, three CD4 memory, two CD8 naive and one CD8 memory plate apiece. Broader study findings: Owing to a small donor count, the genetic and exposure-history diversity represented was limited.

Positive CCR7 selection of CD45RO-negative cells yielded the naive CD8 cells, and terminally differentiated effector memory CD45RA+ cells were excluded. The assay used deep level. Methods used by the authors: As immunoSEQ supplied junction-only sequences (without quality scores), filtering differed. Generated by immunoSEQ multiplex PCR, the TCRdb table keeps only in-frame clones and is missing some. V, J and clone size reflect that table, while D and trimming were determined from the DNA. The table lists millions of clones, more than 85% of them singletons. The germline V gene has CDR1 MNHEY and CDR2 SVGAGI. V dropped 3 bases and J dropped 5 bases, with 4 bases sitting between them. The CDR3 covers 11 residues. With respect to this clone: What it binds is unknown.

What was sequenced was naive CD8+ T cells from PBMCs. This TCR came from a man aged 18 to 30 in good health. Some clones in this sample may be carry-over from other donors' samples. The genes are TRBV6-5 and TRBJ1-1; D gene unclear. CDR3 sequence reads: CASSYKTEAFF. In nucleotides, the CDR3 is TGTGCCAGCAGTTATAAGACTGAAGCTTTCTTT.